This TCR beta chain was captured by sequencing in a study of T cell responses to AZD1222 COVID-19 vaccine (dated by TCRdb to about 2021). In the study overall: Because spike-specific TCR depth and breadth did not differ between the two schedules, AZD1222 recipients who got a second dose at roughly 4 weeks were pooled with those who got a second dose at roughly 12 weeks. Trial participants were enrolled by age into 18-55, 56-69 and 70-plus year subgroups, with approximately 160, 26 and 62 TCR-sequenced participants respectively. TCR sequencing was performed for roughly 240 trial participants, of whom 200 to 220 were given two doses of AZD1222 and about 25 were given two doses of MenACWY control vaccine. Study-wide findings and limitations: A significant rise in spike-specific TCR breadth and depth was observed after two AZD1222 doses relative to day 0 and relative to MenACWY recipients. No day 14 peak-response samples were available, so repertoires were characterized only after the peak T cell response. In the small 56-69-year group, the increase in depth fell short of significance, most likely because of low power. Most participants were white British and females outnumbered males, and the authors suggested that clonal diversity may have been underestimated. Only six AZD1222 recipients were SARS-CoV-2 seropositive at baseline, limiting conclusions about previously exposed vaccinees. The whole spike protein was spanned by vaccine-associated CD4 TCRs, and dominant responses were seen in regions 160-218 and 743-854. Nearly half of unique spike-specific TCRs reportedly recognized epitopes outside regions mutated in the B.1.351 and B.1.1.7 variants.

To note about this clone: The antigen it recognizes is unknown. Base qualities are not at hand, and no much larger clone is one base apart.

The CDR3 regions of human TCRbeta chains were analyzed by immunosequencing. In the source study's methods: TCRs in the repertoires were compared against a reference library of SARS-CoV-2-specific TCRs that had been generated with the MIRA antigen-specificity platform. Breadth was defined as the fraction of unique TCRs that were SARS-CoV-2-associated, and depth was defined as the fraction of total T cells that were SARS-CoV-2-associated. Using the MIRA data, each spike-specific TCR was assigned both to the spike region to which the TCR was reactive and to a CD4 or CD8 class. Log10-transformed breadth and depth values were compared by one-way ANOVA with Sidak's multiple comparisons tests. The source is immuneACCESS, and TCRdb retained only in-frame sequences with V and J called. Part of the clones is not carried over; for the studies checked, unresolved V genes explain less than half of this, and the remainder is unexplained. From that table come the V and J calls and clone size; the DNA was used to work out D and trimming. The sample table records some 92,000 clones; approximately 90% of these occur just once. The ten largest clones represent 6% to 9% of the sample.

The germline V gene (reference sequence) sets CDR1 to LGHDT and CDR2 to YNNKEL. From its cysteine to its phenylalanine, the CDR3 spans 14 amino acids. The retained sequence is limited to the CDR3, 42 bases, with the frame set at the first base. V and J are truncated by 6 bases and 4 bases respectively, leaving an intervening sequence of 15 bases. Explained via the paper, the time point label denotes: baseline before first vaccination. The vaccinee samples were drawn from two UK trials, COV001 and COV002, one of which was a single-blind randomized controlled phase 2/3 trial testing AZD1222 (ChAdOx1 nCoV-19) in healthy adults. Trial participant PBMC samples were collected at day 0 and day 28 after the second dose for TCRbeta chain sequencing.

Material: peripheral blood, obtained on day 0 of AZD1222 vaccination. The chain is made from TRBV3-1 (or the pseudogene TRBV3-2) and TRBJ1-2; the D segment could be TRBD1, given 6 matching bases. The TCR comes from an adult in good health. At the DNA level, the sequence is TGTGCCAGCAGTTTCCAGGGGTCATCCTATGGCTACACCTTC. Its coded protein is CASSFQGSSYGYTF.